This TCR beta chain derives from a study of T cells in Graves' hyperthyroidism and ophthalmopathy. Researchers took RNA transcripts and amplified the TCR beta CDR3 regions from them. In the first-round RT-PCR of the TCR CDR3, the HTBI primer set was used. TCRdb called the multiplex PCR reads again in MiXCR, with one record for every CDR3 protein. The sample has over 500,000 distinct CDR3 sequences; over 45% are singletons. V dropped 0 bases and J dropped 7 bases, with 11 bases sitting between them. The germline V gene has CDR1 SGDLS and CDR2 YYNGEE. This CDR3 is 15 amino acids long. Study results and caveats: From stable hyperthyroidism, ophthalmopathy was separated by a 13 V-J model. Among clonotypes expanded in thyroid above 0.001, most were also found in blood. Model predictions of ophthalmopathy came a median 6.5 months before onset.

Exclusion followed for patients with uncontrolled infection, other autoimmune disease, pregnancy or lactation. A note on this clonotype: Its antigen is currently unknown.

What was sequenced was peripheral blood or thyroid tissue (not recorded which). This receptor was identified in an adult woman with Graves' disease, either hyperthyroidism or ophthalmopathy (not recorded which). The chain has TRBV9 and TRBJ1-6, with D hard to call. CDR3 amino acids: CASSVGSEINSPLHF. The CDR3 DNA sequence: TGTGCCAGCAGCGTAGGCAGTGAGATAAATTCACCCCTCCACTTT.